This TCR beta chain was sequenced in a study of blood T cells in healthy people across ages. Looked up from germline, CDR1 is DFQATT and CDR2 is SNEGSKA (reference sequence). Trimming took 5 bases from V and 2 from J; bases not matched to a gene: 9. This CDR3 contains 17 residues. Next came a second PCR, run for about 7 to 12 cycles, which used a sample-barcoded 5' primer along with a J-beta primer mix. MiXCR was run by TCRdb on the 5' RACE reads, yielding one entry per CDR3 protein. Here the sample spans roughly 2 million distinct CDR3 sequences, about 50% being singletons. The specimen sequenced was blood. This chain connects TRBV20-1 to TRBJ2-3; 14 nucleotides match TRBD2. This clonotype was sampled from a woman aged 40 to 49 in good health. Written as DNA, the CDR3 is TGCAGTGCTCCGACTAGCGGGGGGGCCTCCTACACAGATACGCAGTATTTT. This encodes CSAPTSGGASYTDTQYF.